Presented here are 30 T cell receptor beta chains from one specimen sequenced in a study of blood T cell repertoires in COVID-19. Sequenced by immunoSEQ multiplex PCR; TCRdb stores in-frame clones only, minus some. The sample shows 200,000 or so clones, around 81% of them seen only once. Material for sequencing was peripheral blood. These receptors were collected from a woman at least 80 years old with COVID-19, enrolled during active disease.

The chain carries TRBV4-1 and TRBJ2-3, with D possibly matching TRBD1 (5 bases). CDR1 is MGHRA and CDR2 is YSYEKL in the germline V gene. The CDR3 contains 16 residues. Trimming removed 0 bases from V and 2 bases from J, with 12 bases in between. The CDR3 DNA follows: TGCGCCAGCAGCCAAGATGGTAGGGGCGACACAGATACGCAGTATTTT. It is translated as CASSQDGRGDTDTQYF.

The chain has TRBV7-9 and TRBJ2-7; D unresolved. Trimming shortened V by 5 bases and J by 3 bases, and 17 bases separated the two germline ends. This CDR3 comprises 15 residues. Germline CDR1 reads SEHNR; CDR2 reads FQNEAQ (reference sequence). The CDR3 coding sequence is TGTGCCAGCAGCCCTCCCTTGGCAGCGAGCTACGAGCAGTACTTC. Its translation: CASSPPLAASYEQYF.

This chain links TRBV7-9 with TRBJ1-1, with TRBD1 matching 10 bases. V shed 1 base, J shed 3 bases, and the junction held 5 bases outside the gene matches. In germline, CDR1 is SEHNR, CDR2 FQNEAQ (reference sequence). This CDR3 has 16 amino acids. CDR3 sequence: CASSLGQGARDTEAFF. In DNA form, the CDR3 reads TGTGCCAGCAGCTTAGGACAGGGGGCCAGGGACACTGAAGCTTTCTTT.

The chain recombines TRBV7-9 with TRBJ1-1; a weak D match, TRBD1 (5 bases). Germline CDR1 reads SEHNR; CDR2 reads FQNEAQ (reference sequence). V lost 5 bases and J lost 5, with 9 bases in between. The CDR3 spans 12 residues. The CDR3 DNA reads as TGTGCCAGCAGCATAGGGGAGACTGAAGCTTTCTTT. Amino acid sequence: CASSIGETEAFF.

The CDR3 reads CASSRQGSSYEQYF. DNA of the CDR3: TGTGCCAGCAGTCGACAGGGGTCTTCCTACGAGCAGTACTTC. The chain is built from TRBV27 and TRBJ2-7; TRBD1 matches 8 bases. Germline V gene lookup returns CDR1 MNHEY and CDR2 SMNVEV (reference sequence). Trimming took 5 bases from V and 1 from J; bases not matched to a gene: 4. CDR3 length: 14 amino acids.

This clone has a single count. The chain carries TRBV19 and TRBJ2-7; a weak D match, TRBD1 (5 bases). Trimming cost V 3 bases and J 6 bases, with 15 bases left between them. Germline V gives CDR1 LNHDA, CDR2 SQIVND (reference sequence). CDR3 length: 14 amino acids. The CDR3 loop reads CASSIAGLVGEQYF. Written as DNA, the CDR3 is TGTGCCAGTAGTATTGCAGGGTTAGTCGGCGAGCAGTACTTC.

CDR3 coding DNA: TGTGCCGCCGCTTTTAACTTGTTTGATACGCAGTATTTT. It translates to CAAAFNLFDTQYF. The chain has TRBV2 and TRBJ2-3; D is ambiguous. The CDR3 is 13 amino acids. Per the germline V gene, CDR1 is SNHLY and CDR2 is FYNNEI. Trimming took 11 bases from V and 6 from J, leaving 18 bases between them.

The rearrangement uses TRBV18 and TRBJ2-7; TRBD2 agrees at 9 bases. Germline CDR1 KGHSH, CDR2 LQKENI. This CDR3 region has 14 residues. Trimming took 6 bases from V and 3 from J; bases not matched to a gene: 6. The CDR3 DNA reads TGTGCCAGCTCCCCCGGGACTAGCCGCTACGAGCAGTACTTC. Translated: CASSPGTSRYEQYF.

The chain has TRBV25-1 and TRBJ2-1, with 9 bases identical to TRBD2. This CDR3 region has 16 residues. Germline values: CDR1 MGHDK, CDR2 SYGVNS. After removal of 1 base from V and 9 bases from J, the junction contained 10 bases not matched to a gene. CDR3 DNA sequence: TGTGCCAGCAGTGAATCGGAGCGGGGGGCGGTCGGTGAGCAGTTCTTC. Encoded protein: CASSESERGAVGEQFF.

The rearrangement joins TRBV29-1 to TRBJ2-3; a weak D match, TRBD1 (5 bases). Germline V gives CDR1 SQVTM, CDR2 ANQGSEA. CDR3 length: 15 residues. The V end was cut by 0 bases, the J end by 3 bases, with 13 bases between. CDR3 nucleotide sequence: TGCAGCGTTGAAGAAATAAGACAGAATACAGATACGCAGTATTTT. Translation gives CSVEEIRQNTDTQYF.

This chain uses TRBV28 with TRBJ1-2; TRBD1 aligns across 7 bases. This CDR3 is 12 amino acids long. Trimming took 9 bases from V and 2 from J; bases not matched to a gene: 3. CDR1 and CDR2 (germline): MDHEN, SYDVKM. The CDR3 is CASNRGNYGYTF. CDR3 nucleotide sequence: TGTGCCAGTAACAGGGGAAACTATGGCTACACCTTC.

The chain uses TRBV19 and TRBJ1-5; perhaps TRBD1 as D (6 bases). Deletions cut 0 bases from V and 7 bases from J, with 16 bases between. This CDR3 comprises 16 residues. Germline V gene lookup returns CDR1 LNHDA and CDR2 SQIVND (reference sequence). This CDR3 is CASSIDLSGALQPQHF. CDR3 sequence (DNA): TGTGCCAGTAGTATAGATCTCTCAGGGGCCCTACAGCCCCAGCATTTT.

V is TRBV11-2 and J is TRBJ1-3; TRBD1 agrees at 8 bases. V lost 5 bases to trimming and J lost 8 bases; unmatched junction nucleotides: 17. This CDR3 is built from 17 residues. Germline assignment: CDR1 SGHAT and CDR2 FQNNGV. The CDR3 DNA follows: TGTGCCAGCAGCCCCGGACAGGGTTCGGTACGAGTGGACACCATATATTTT. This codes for CASSPGQGSVRVDTIYF.

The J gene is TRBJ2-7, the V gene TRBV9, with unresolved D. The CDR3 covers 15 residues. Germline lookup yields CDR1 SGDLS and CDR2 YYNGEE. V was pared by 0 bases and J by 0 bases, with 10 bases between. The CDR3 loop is CASSVGYLDSYEQYF. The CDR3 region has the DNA TGTGCCAGCAGCGTAGGCTACCTAGACTCCTACGAGCAGTACTTC. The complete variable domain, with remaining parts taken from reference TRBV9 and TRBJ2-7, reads DSGVTQTPKHLITATGQRVTLRCSPRSGDLSVYWYQQSLDQGLQFLIQYYNGEERAKGNILERFSAQQFPDLHSELNLSSLELGDSALYFCASSVGYLDSYEQYFGPGTRLTVT.

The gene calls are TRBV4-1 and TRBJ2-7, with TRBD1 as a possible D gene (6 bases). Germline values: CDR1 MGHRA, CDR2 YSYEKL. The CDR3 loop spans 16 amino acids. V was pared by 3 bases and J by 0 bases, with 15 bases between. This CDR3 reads CASSQDDRFSSYEQYF. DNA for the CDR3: TGCGCCAGCAGCCAGGACGACAGGTTCAGCTCCTACGAGCAGTACTTC.

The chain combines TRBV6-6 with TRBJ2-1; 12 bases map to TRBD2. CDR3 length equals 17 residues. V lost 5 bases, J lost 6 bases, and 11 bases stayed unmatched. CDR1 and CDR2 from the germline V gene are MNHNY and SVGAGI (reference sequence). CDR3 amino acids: CASSQLLGLAGSNEQFF. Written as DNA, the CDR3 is TGTGCCAGCAGTCAACTCTTAGGACTAGCGGGGTCCAATGAGCAGTTCTTC.

CDR3 protein: CASSVGLGVVGEKLFF. The DNA of the CDR3 is TGCGCCAGCAGCGTGGGGCTCGGGGTGGTAGGTGAAAAACTGTTTTTT. This chain uses TRBV5-1 with TRBJ1-4; D possibly corresponds to TRBD1 (5 bases). Trimming removed 4 bases from V and 7 bases from J, with 20 bases in between. CDR3 length: 16 amino acids. The germline V gene has CDR1 SGHRS and CDR2 YFSETQ.

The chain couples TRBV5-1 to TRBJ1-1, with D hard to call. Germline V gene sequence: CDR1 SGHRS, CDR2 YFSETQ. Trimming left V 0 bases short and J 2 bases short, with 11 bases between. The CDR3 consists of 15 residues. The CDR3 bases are TGCGCCAGCAGCTTGGATTCCAGGCCAAACACTGAAGCTTTCTTT. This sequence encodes CASSLDSRPNTEAFF.

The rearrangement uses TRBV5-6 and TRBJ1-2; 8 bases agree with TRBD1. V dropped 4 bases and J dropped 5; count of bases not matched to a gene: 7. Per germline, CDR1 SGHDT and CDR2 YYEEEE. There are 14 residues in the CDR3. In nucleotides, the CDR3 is TGTGCCAGCAGCCCACAGGGGGAATGGTATGGCTACACCTTC. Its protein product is CASSPQGEWYGYTF.

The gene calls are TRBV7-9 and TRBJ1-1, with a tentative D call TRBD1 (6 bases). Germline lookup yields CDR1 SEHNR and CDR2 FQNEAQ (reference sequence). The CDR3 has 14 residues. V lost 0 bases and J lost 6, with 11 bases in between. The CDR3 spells CASSLAQGSAEAFF. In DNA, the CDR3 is TGTGCCAGCAGCTTAGCTCAGGGGAGTGCTGAAGCTTTCTTT.

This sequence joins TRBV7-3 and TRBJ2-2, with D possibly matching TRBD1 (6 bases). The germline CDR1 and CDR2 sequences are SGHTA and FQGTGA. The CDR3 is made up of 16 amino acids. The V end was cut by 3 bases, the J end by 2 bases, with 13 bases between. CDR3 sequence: CASSLSGGANTGELFF. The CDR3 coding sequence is TGTGCCAGCAGCTTGAGTGGGGGCGCTAACACCGGGGAGCTGTTTTTT.

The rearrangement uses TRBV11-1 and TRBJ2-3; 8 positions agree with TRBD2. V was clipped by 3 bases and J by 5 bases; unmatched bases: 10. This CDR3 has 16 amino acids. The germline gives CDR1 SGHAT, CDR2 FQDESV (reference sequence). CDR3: CASSFAPGGQGDTQYF. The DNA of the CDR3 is TGTGCCAGCAGCTTCGCACCGGGAGGGCAGGGAGATACGCAGTATTTT.

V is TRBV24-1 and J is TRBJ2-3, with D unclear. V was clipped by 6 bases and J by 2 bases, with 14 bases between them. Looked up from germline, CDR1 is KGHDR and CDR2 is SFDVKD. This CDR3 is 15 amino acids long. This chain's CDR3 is CATSTAVADTDTQYF. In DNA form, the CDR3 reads TGTGCCACCAGTACCGCGGTTGCGGACACAGATACGCAGTATTTT.

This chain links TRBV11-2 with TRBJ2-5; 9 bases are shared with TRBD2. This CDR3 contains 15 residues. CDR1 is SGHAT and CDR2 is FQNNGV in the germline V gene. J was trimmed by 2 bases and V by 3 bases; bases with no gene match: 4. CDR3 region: CASSFNLAGQETQYF. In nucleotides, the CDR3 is TGTGCCAGCAGCTTCAACCTAGCGGGGCAAGAGACCCAGTACTTC.

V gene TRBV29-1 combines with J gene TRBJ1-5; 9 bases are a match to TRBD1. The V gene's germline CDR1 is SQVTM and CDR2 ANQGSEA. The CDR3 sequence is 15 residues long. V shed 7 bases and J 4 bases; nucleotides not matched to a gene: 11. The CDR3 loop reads CSASPGTGFNQPQHF. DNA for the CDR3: TGCAGCGCCTCGCCGGGGACAGGGTTTAATCAGCCCCAGCATTTT.

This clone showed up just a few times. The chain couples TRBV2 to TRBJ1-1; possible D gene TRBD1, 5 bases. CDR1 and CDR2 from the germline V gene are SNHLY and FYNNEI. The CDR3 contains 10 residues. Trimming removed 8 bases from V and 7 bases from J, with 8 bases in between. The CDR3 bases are TGTGCCAGCGGGGCGTTTGAAGCTTTCTTT. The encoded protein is CASGAFEAFF.

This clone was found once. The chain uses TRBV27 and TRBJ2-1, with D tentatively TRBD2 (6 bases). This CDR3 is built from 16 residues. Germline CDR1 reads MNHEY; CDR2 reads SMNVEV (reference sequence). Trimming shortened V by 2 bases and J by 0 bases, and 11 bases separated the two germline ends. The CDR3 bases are TGTGCCAGCAGTTTAGACCAGACTAGCTCCTACAATGAGCAGTTCTTC. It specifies CASSLDQTSSYNEQFF.

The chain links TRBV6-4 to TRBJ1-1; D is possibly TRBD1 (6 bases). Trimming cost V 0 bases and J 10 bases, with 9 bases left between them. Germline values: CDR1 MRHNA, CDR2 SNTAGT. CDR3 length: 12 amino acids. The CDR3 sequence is CASSDSGGRAFF. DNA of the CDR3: TGTGCCAGCAGTGACTCCGGGGGGCGAGCTTTCTTT.

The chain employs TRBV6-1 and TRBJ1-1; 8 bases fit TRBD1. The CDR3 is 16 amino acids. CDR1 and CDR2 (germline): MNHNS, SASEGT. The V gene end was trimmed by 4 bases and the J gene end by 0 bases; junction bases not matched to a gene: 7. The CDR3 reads CASSGQGALVNTEAFF. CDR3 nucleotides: TGTGCCAGCAGTGGGCAGGGGGCTTTGGTGAACACTGAAGCTTTCTTT.

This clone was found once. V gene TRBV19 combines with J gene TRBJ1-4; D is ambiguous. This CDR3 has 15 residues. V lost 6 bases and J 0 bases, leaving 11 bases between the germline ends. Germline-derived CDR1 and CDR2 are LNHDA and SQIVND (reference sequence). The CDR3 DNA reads TGTGCCAGTAGCTTCTCCGTTGCAACTAATGAAAAACTGTTTTTT. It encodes CASSFSVATNEKLFF. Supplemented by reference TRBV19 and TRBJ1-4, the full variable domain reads DGGITQSPKYLFRKEGQNVTLSCEQNLNHDAMYWYRQDPGQGLRLIYYSQIVNDFQKGDIAEGYSVSREKKESFPLTVTSAQKNPTAFYLCASSFSVATNEKLFFGSGTQLSVL.